What follows describes a single TCR beta chain. Trimming left V 1 base short and J 0 bases short, with 9 bases between. CDR1 and CDR2 from the germline V gene are MNHEY and SVGEGT. CDR3 length equals 15 residues. This specimen comes from a study of T cell responses to AZD1222 COVID-19 vaccine. For the study at large: Some second doses came at about 4 weeks and others at about 12 weeks; these were pooled.

Clones were sequenced by immunoSEQ multiplex PCR, and TCRdb holds only the in-frame ones, with some missing. The sample has some 150,000 clones; about 91% are singletons. The V gene is TRBV6-2 or TRBV6-3, the J gene TRBJ1-2; D uncertain. Here the sequenced sample was peripheral blood, taken on day 0 of AZD1222 vaccination. This clonotype was sampled from an adult in good health. The CDR3 DNA sequence: TGTGCCAGCAGTTACTTGGAGAGAACTAACTATGGCTACACCTTC. Residues: CASSYLERTNYGYTF.